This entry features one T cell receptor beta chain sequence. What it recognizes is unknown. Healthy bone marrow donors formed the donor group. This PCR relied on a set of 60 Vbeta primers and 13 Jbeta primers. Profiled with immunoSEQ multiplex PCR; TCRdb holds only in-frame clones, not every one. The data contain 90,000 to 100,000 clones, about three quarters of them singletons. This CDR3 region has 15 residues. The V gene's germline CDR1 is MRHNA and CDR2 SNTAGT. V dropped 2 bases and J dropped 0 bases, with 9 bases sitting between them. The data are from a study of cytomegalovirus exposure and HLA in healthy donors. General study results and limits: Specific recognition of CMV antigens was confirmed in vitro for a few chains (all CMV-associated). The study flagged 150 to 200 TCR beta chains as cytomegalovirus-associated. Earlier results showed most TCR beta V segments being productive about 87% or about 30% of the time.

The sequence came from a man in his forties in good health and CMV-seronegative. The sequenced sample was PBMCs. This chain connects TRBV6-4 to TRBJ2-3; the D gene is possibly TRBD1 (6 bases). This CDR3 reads CASSDPGVSTDTQYF. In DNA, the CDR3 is TGTGCCAGCAGTGACCCAGGGGTTAGCACAGATACGCAGTATTTT.